This T cell receptor beta chain comes out of a study of PD-1 blockade in classical Hodgkin lymphoma (dated by TCRdb to about 2020). Concerning the study at large: Nivolumab dosing was 3 mg/kg intravenously every 2 weeks, continuing until either disease progression or unacceptable toxicity. The study used CyTOF and TCR beta sequencing to define a peripheral blood immune signature of response to PD-1 blockade in classical Hodgkin lymphoma. Paper-wide results and their limitations: Among trial patients, those achieving complete response had baseline diversity similar to that of newly diagnosed patients, while diversity was significantly lower in partial responders and progressors. The study was restricted to a single clinical trial cohort, and the causes of repertoire differences, possibly disease activity or prior therapy, were left undefined. By C4D1, a significant rise was seen in CD4+ TCR diversity but not in CD8+ TCR diversity (p=0.0027 vs p=0.16), and the rise was most apparent among complete responders (p=0.02). Baseline TCR diversity was reported as lower in newly diagnosed patients than in healthy donors, and lower still in relapsed/refractory patients. Patients starting nivolumab less than 1 year after ASCT had lower diversity and were excluded from later analyses to avoid confounding by immune reconstitution.

Reading the label with the study, this specimen's time point is: cycle 1 day 1 (C1D1), immediately before nivolumab initiation. Every trial patient had relapsed following autologous stem cell transplantation, and prior brentuximab vedotin exposure was what differed among cohorts A, B and C. The trial cohort comprised more than 55 patients with relapsed/refractory classical Hodgkin lymphoma whose best overall responses were complete response, partial response or progressive disease. In the multi-cohort phase II CheckMate 205 trial, trial patients received single-agent nivolumab. An independent review committee assessed best overall response by applying the 2007 International Working Group response criteria. Trial PBMCs were obtained immediately prior to nivolumab initiation (C1D1) and on therapy at cycle 2 day 1 and cycle 4 day 1. Peripheral blood was collected in 8 mL Vacutainer Cell Preparation Tubes, from which PBMCs were isolated by centrifugation and then cryopreserved.

The Qiagen DNeasy kit was used to extract genomic DNA from unsorted PBMCs and from the negatively selected CD4+ and CD8+ fractions. TCR beta CDR3 regions were amplified by immunoSEQ multiplex PCR using primers annealing to V and J segments. A synthetic immune receptor repertoire was used to minimize amplification bias, and any residual bias was removed computationally once sequencing was done. In the original analysis: Repertoire diversity was quantified as the Shannon entropy index using custom Python scripts. Unsorted, CD4+ and CD8+ repertoires were examined separately, except in combined analyses, for which CD4+ and CD8+ sequences were merged in silico. A clone was considered expanded if an increase in frequency of at least 2-fold after treatment relative to C1D1 was found, and a pseudocount of 0.5 was applied to clones undetected at baseline. Clones with 0 or 1 copy at C1D1 were defined as singleton clones, while clones with 2 or more copies were defined as non-singleton clones. By matching protein sequences in sorted samples from the same patient, clones expanded in unsorted samples were annotated as CD4+, CD8+ or unknown. Diversity changes from C1D1 to C4D1 were tested in paired samples using Wilcoxon tests. Entries here come from immuneACCESS through TCRdb and include only in-frame sequences with V and J called. Some clones fail to appear in such tables; in the studies checked, an unresolved V gene covers under half of the shortfall, and the cause of the remainder is unknown. That table furnishes V, J and clone size, whereas the DNA furnished D and trimming. The sample table records under 60,000 clones; around 70% of these occur just once. 9.5% to 12% of the sample is taken by the ten largest.

Comments on this clone: This clone's antigen is unknown. Per-nucleotide qualities are absent, and no much larger clonotype sits a single base away.

There are 15 amino acids in the CDR3, from cysteine to phenylalanine inclusive. CDR3 DNA is the only sequence kept; it has 45 bases, read in frame from the first base. CDR1 SGHRS and CDR2 YFSETQ are derived from the germline V gene. V is pared back by 0 bases and J by 2 bases, with 11 bases lying between the germline termini. The chain is encoded by TRBV5-1 joined to TRBJ1-2; TRBD1 could be the D gene, as 5 bases match. Sequencing used peripheral blood mononuclear cells (PBMCs), obtained at baseline. This clonotype was obtained from a human donor with classical Hodgkin lymphoma. CDR3 loop: CASSLAHDRNYGYTF. In nucleotide form, the sequence is TGCGCCAGCAGCTTGGCTCACGACAGAAACTATGGCTACACCTTC.